The next 7 T cell receptor beta chains were all read from a single sample in a study of T cells after yellow fever vaccination. Using its own MiXCR run on the 5' RACE reads, TCRdb lists one record per CDR3 protein. The sample records roughly 400,000 distinct CDR3 sequences, roughly a sixth being singletons. The specimen was PBMCs, collected before the yellow fever booster vaccination. The source of these receptors is a man in his late teens or twenties who received the YFV17D yellow fever vaccine.

The V gene is TRBV29-1, the J gene TRBJ2-7; the D gene could be TRBD1 or TRBD2 (5 bases each). Germline values: CDR1 SQVTM, CDR2 ANQGSEA. The CDR3 length is 15 residues. V lost 4 bases and J 2 bases, leaving 18 bases between the germline ends. Here the CDR3 DNA reads TGCAGCGTTGGTGGGGCCGGGACGGTGACCTACGAGCAGTACTTC. It is translated as CSVGGAGTVTYEQYF.

Many counts were recorded for this clonotype. The chain is built from TRBV25-1 and TRBJ2-3; TRBD1 matches 11 bases. The V and J ends lost 5 bases and 4 bases, in that order; junction bases with no gene match: 5. From germline, CDR1 is MGHDK and CDR2 SYGVNS. The CDR3 has 15 amino acids. The CDR3 coding sequence is TGTGCCAGCAGTACAAGGACAGGGGGCGCAGATACGCAGTATTTT. Its protein is CASSTRTGGADTQYF.

The CDR3 is CSAPRRDTIYF. In DNA form, the CDR3 reads TGCAGTGCTCCCCGAAGGGACACCATATATTTT. The V gene is TRBV20-1, the J gene TRBJ1-3; D unclear. Germline V CDR1 and CDR2: DFQATT, SNEGSKA (reference sequence). This CDR3 is built from 11 residues. V lost 5 bases and J 8 bases, leaving 10 bases between the germline ends.

The rearrangement uses TRBV15 and TRBJ2-3, with 12 bases fitting TRBD1. The CDR3 has 14 residues. The germline V gene encodes CDR1 LNHNV and CDR2 YYDKDF (reference sequence). V was pared by 1 base and J by 7 bases, with 0 bases of the junction left unmatched. The CDR3 DNA is TGTGCCACCAGCAGAGGGGACAGGGGGCATACGCAGTATTTT. This sequence encodes CATSRGDRGHTQYF.

This chain connects TRBV18 to TRBJ2-1; weak D call: TRBD1 (5 bases). Trimming stripped 1 base from V and 2 bases from J, with 9 bases between. This CDR3 spans 15 amino acids. Germline CDR1 and CDR2: KGHSH and LQKENI. The CDR3 protein is CASSPRAGTYNEQFF. Here the CDR3 DNA reads TGTGCCAGCTCACCACGGGCAGGGACCTACAATGAGCAGTTCTTC.

In its sample, this clonotype was seen a few times. V and J are TRBV29-1 and TRBJ2-3; D is perhaps TRBD2 (7 bases). Germline V gives CDR1 SQVTM, CDR2 ANQGSEA. This CDR3 is built from 16 residues. The V end was cut by 2 bases, the J end by 3 bases, with 18 bases between. CDR3 loop: CSVEIGGRARTDTQYF. CDR3 coding DNA: TGCAGCGTTGAAATCGGGGGGCGGGCGAGGACAGATACGCAGTATTTT.

This clonotype was observed a handful of times. V gene TRBV25-1 combines with J gene TRBJ1-2; a possible D gene is TRBD1 (6 bases). The CDR3 contains 14 residues. The germline V and J ends were trimmed by 7 bases and 8 bases, with 20 bases remaining between them. The V gene's germline CDR1 is MGHDK and CDR2 SYGVNS. This chain's CDR3 is CASTSGTFLGGYTF. In nucleotides, the CDR3 is TGTGCCAGCACCTCCGGGACATTCTTGGGAGGCTACACCTTC.